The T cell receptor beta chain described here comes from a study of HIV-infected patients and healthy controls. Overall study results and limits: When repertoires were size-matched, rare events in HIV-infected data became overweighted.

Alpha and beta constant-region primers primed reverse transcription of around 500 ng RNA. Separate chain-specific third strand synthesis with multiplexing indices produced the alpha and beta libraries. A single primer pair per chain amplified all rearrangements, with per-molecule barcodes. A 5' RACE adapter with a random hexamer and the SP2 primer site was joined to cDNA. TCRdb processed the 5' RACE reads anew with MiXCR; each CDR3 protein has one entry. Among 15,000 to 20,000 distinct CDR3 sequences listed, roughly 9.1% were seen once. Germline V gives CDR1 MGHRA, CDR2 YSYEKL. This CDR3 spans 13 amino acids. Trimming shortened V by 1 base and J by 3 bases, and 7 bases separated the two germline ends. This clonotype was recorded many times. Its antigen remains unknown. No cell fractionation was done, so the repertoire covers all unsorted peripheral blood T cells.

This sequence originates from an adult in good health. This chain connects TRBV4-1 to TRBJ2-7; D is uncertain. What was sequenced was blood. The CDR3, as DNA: TGCGCCAGCAGCCAAGCTCCAGACTACGAGCAGTACTTC. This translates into CASSQAPDYEQYF.